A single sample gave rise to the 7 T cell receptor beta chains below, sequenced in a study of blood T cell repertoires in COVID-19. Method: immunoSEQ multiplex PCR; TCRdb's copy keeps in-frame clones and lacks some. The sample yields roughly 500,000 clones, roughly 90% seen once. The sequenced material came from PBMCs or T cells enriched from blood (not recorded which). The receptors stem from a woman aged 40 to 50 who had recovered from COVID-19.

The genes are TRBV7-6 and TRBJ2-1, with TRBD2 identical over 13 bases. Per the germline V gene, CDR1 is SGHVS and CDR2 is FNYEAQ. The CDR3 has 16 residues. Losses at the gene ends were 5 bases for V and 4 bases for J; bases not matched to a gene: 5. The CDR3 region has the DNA TGTGCCAGCAGCGAGGCACTAGCGGGAGGGTACAATGAGCAGTTCTTC. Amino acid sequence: CASSEALAGGYNEQFF.

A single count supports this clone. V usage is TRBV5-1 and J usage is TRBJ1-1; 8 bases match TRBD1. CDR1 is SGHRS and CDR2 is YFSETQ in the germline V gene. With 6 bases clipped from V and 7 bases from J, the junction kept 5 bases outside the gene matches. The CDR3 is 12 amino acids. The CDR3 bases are TGCGCCAGCACCTCTGACAGGGGTGAAGCTTTCTTT. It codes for CASTSDRGEAFF.

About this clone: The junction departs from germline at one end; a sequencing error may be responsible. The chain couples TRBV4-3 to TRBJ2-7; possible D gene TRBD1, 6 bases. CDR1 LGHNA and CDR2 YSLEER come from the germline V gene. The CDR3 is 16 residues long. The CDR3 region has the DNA TGCGCCAGCAGCCAAGATGCCGGACAGTTTCCCTATGAGCAGTACTTC. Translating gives CASSQDAGQFPYEQYF.

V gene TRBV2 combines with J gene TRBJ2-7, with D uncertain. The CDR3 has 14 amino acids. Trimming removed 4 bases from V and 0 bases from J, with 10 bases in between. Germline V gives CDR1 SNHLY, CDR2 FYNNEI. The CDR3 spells CASSGGRYSYEQYF. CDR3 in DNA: TGTGCCAGCAGTGGTGGCAGGTACTCCTACGAGCAGTACTTC. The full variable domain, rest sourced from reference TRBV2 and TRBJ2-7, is EPEVTQTPSHQVTQMGQEVILRCVPISNHLYFYWYRQILGQKVEFLVSFYNNEISEKSEIFDDQFSVERPDGSNFTLKIRSTKLEDSAMYFCASSGGRYSYEQYFGPGTRLTVT.

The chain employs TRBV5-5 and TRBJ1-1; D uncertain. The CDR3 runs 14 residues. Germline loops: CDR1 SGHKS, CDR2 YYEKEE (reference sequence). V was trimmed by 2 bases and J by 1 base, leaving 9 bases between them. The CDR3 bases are TGTGCCAGCAGCTTATACTCAGGGAACACTGAAGCTTTCTTT. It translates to CASSLYSGNTEAFF.

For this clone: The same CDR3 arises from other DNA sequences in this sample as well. DNA of the CDR3: TGTGCCAGCAGCTTGGTGGGACAAAACTATGGCTACACCTTC. Its translation: CASSLVGQNYGYTF. The chain couples TRBV5-6 to TRBJ1-2, with D maybe TRBD1 (6 bases). Germline-derived CDR1 and CDR2 are SGHDT and YYEEEE. The V gene lost 0 bases and the J gene lost 2 bases, with 8 bases spanning the gap. The CDR3 is made up of 14 amino acids. Variable domain in full (rest from reference TRBV5-6 and TRBJ1-2): DAGVTQSPTHLIKTRGQQVTLRCSPKSGHDTVSWYQQALGQGPQFIFQYYEEEERQRGNFPDRFSGHQFPNYSSELNVNALLLGDSALYLCASSLVGQNYGYTFGSGTRLTVV.

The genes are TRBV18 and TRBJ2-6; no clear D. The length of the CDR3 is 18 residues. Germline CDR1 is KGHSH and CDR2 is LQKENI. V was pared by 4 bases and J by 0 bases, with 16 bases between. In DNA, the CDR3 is TGTGCCAGCTCACAGGCCGCCAGCGCGAGCTCTGGGGCCAACGTCCTGACTTTC. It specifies CASSQAASASSGANVLTF.